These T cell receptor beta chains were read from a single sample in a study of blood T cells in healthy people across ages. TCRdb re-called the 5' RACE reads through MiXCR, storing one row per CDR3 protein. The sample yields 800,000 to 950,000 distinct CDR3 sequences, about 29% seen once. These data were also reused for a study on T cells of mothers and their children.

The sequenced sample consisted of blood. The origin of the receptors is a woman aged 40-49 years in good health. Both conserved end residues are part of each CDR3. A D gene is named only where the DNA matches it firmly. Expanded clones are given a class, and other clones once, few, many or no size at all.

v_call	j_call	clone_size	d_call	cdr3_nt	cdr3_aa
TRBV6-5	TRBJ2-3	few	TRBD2	TGTGCCAGCAGTTACGGACTAGCGGGGACCTATGCAGATACGCAGTATTTT	CASSYGLAGTYADTQYF
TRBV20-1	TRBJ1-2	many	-	TGCAGTGCCGGGGCTGGCTACACCTTC	CSAGAGYTF
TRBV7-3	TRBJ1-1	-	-	TGTGCCAGCAGCCGGGGGGGGGACGGAAGGAACACTGAAGCTTTCTTT	CASSRGGDGRNTEAFF
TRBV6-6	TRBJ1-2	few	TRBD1	TGTGCCAGCACCCAACTCCGGGCAGGGGGGAACTATGGCTACACCTTC	CASTQLRAGGNYGYTF
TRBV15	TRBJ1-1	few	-	TGTGCCACCAGCCGGGGAGTGAACACTGAAGCTTTCTTT	CATSRGVNTEAFF
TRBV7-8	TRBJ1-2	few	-	TGTGCCAGCAGCTTAGCGAGGGGCTCTAACTATGGCTACACCTTC	CASSLARGSNYGYTF
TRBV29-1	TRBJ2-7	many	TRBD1	TGCAGCGTGGTGACAGGGGGCTCCTACGAGCAGTACTTC	CSVVTGGSYEQYF
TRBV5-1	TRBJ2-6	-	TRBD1	TGCGCCAGCAGCCCATTCCGGGACAGGGGGCTAACGGCCAACGTCCTGACTTTC	CASSPFRDRGLTANVLTF
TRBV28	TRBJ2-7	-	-	TGTGCCAGCAGGGACTCGGCGTCCTACGAGCAGTACTTC	CASRDSASYEQYF
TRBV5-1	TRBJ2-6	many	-	TGCGCCAGCAGCCCTACAGGTCTTGGGGCCAACGTCCTGACTTTC	CASSPTGLGANVLTF
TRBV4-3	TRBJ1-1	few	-	TGCGCCAGCAGCCAAGATTTCCGCGAGGGCACTGAAGCTTTCTTT	CASSQDFREGTEAFF
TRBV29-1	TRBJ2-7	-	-	TGCAGCGTTGACGACTTTCTCGGACTCCACGAGCAGTACTTC	CSVDDFLGLHEQYF
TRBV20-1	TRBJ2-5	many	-	TGCAGTGCTAGCCCCAACGTTAGACAGTACTTC	CSASPNVRQYF
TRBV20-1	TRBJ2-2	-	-	TGCAGTACTAGAGATCAGGGGACGAACACCGGGGAGCTGTTTTTT	CSTRDQGTNTGELFF
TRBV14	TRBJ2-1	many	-	TGTGCCAGCAGCCAAGATTTAGCAGGGGAGCAGTTCTTC	CASSQDLAGEQFF